This T cell receptor beta chain was recovered during a study of blood T cell repertoires in COVID-19. At the level of the study: Acute and convalescent COVID-19 specimens originated in the United States, Italy and Spain. PBMCs, B-cell-depleted T cells, or T cells provided the cDNA or gDNA that made up the material.

This table comes from immunoSEQ multiplex PCR, and its TCRdb copy is limited to in-frame clones, with some not included. This sample has 97,000 or so clones, with more than 75% found just once. The V and J ends lost 3 bases and 1 base respectively, with 15 bases between them. The germline gives CDR1 KGHSH, CDR2 LQKENI. CDR3 size: 16 residues. Material: peripheral blood. The sequence derives from a man aged 60 to 75 with active or convalescent COVID-19. J is TRBJ1-2 and V is TRBV18; D is possibly TRBD1 (5 bases). CDR3 nucleotide sequence: TGTGCCAGCTCACCCCCTGTCGGGGGGGGTAACTATGGCTACACCTTC. Its translation is CASSPPVGGGNYGYTF. Using reference TRBV18 and TRBJ1-2 for the parts outside the CDR3, the full variable domain is NAGVMQNPRHLVRRRGQEARLRCSPMKGHSHVYWYRQLPEEGLKFMVYLQKENIIDESGMPKERFSAEFPKEGPSILRIQQVVRGDSAAYFCASSPPVGGGNYGYTFGSGTRLTVV.